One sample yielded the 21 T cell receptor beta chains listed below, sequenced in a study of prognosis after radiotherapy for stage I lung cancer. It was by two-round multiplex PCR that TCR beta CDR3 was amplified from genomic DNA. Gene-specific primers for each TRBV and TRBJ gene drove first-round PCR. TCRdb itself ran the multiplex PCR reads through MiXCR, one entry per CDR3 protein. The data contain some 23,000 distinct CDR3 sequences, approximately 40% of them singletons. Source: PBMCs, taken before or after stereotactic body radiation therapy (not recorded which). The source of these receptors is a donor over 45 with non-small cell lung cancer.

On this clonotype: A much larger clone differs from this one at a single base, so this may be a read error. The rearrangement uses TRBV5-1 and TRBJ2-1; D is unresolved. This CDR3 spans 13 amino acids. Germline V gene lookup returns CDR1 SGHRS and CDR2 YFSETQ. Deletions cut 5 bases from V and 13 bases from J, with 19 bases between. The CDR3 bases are TGCGCCAGCAGGAGTAGGAGACAAGAGACCCAGTTCTTC. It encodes CASRSRRQETQFF.

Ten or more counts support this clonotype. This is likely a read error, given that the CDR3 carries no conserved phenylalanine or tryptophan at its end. This CDR3 is CASSVWTGEETQYL. The CDR3, as DNA: TGTGCCAGCAGTGTCTGGACAGGGGAAGAGACCCAGTACCTC. The rearrangement uses TRBV6-2 or TRBV6-3 and TRBJ2-5; 9 nucleotides match TRBD1. Trimming cost V 5 bases and J 3 bases; bases outside gene matches: 4. The length of the CDR3 is 14 residues. Germline V lookup: CDR1 MNHEY, CDR2 SVGEGT.

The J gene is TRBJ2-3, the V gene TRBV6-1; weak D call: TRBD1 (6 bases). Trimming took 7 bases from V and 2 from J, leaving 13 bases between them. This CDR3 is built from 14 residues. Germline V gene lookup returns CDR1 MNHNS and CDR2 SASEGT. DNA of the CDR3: TGTGCCAGCACCAGACAGGAGCCCACAGATACGCAGTATTTT. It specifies CASTRQEPTDTQYF.

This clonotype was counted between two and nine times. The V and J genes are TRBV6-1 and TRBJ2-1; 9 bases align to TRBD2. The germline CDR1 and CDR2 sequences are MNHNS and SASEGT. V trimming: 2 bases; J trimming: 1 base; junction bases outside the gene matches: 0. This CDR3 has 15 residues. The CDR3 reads CASSELAGSYNEQFF. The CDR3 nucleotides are TGTGCCAGCAGTGAACTAGCGGGATCCTACAATGAGCAGTTCTTC.

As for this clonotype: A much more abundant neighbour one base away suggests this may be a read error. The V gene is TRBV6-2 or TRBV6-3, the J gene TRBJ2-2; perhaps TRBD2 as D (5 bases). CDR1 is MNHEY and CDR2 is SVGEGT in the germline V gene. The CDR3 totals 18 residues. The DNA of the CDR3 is TGTGCCAGCAGTTACTCGAAGTCGCGGGTGAGGAACATCGGGGAGCTGTTTTTT. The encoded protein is CASSYSKSRVRNIGELFF.

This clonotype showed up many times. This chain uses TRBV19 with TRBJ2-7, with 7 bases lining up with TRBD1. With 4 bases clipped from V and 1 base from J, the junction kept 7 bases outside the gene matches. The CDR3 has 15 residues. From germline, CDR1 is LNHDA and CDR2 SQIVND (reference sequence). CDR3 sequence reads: CASSTTLTGSYEQYF. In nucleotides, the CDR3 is TGTGCCAGTAGTACCACTCTGACAGGGTCCTACGAGCAGTACTTC.

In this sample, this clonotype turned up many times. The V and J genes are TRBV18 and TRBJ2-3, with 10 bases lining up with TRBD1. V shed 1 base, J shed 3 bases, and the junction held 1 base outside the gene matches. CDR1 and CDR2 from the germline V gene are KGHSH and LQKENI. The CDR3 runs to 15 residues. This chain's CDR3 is CASSPRTGGTDTQYF. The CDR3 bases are TGTGCCAGCTCACCACGGACAGGGGGGACAGATACGCAGTATTTT.

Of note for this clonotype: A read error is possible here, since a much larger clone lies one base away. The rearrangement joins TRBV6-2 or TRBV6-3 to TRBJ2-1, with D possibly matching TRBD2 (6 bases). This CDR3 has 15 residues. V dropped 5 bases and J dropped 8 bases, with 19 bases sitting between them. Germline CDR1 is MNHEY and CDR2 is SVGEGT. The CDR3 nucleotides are TGTGCCAGCAGTGGCGGGGCTAACGGGAGTGATGAGCAGTTCTTC. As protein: CASSGGANGSDEQFF.

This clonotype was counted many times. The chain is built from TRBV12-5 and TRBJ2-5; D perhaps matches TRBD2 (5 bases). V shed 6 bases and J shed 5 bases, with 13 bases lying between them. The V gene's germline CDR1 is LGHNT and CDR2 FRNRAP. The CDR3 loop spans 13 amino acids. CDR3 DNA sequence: TGTGCTAGTGGAGGCGGGTTTCGGGAGACCCAGTACTTC. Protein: CASGGGFRETQYF. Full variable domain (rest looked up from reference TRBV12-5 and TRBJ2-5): DARVTQTPRHKVTEMGQEVTMRCQPILGHNTVFWYRQTMMQGLELLAYFRNRAPLDDSGMPKDRFSAEMPDATLATLKIQPSEPRDSAVYFCASGGGFRETQYFGPGTRLLVL.

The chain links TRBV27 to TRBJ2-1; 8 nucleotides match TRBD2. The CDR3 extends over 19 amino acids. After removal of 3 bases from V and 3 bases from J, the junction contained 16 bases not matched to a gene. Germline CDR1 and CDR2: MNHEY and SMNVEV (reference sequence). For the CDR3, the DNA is TGTGCCAGCAGTTTTTCGTTACCGGGAGGGACGTGGTACTACAATGAGCAGTTCTTC. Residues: CASSFSLPGGTWYYNEQFF.

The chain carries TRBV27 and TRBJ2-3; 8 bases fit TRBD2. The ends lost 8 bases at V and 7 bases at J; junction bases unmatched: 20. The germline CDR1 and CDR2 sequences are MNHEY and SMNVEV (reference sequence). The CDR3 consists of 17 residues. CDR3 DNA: TGTGCCAGCTCCCACCCTCCACTAGCGGTAGCCCTCTATACGCAGTATTTT. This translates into CASSHPPLAVALYTQYF.

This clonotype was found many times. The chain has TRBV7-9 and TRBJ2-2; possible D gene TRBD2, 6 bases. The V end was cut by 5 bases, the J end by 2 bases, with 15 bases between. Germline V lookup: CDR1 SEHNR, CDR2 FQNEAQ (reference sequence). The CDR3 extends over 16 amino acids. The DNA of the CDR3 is TGTGCCAGCAGCGGACTAAGAACGGGCAACACCGGGGAGCTGTTTTTT. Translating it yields CASSGLRTGNTGELFF.

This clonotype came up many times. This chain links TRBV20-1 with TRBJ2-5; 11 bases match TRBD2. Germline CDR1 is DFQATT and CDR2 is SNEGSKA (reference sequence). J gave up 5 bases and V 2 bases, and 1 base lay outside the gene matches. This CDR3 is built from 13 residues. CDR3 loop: CSARPSGRETQYF. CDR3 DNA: TGCAGTGCTAGACCTAGCGGGAGGGAGACCCAGTACTTC.

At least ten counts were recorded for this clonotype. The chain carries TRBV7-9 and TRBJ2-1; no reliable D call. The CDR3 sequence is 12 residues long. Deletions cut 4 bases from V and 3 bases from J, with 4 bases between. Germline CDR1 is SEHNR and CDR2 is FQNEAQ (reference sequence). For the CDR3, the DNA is TGTGCCAGCAGCTCGAACTACAATGAGCAGTTCTTC. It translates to CASSSNYNEQFF.

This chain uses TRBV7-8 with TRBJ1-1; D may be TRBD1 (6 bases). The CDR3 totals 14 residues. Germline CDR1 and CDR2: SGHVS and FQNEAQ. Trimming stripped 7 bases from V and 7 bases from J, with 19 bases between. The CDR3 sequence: CASITTTGSVEAFF. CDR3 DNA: TGTGCCAGCATCACAACTACAGGGTCGGTTGAAGCTTTCTTT.

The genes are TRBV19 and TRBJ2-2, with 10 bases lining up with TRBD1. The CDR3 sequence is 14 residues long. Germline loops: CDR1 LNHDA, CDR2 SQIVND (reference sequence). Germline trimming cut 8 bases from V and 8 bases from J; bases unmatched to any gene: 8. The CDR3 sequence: CASRDRGPLGELFF. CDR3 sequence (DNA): TGTGCCAGTCGCGACAGGGGGCCATTAGGGGAGCTGTTTTTT. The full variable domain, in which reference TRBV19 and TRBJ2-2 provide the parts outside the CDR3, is DGGITQSPKYLFRKEGQNVTLSCEQNLNHDAMYWYRQDPGQGLRLIYYSQIVNDFQKGDIAEGYSVSREKKESFPLTVTSAQKNPTAFYLCASRDRGPLGELFFGEGSRLTVL.

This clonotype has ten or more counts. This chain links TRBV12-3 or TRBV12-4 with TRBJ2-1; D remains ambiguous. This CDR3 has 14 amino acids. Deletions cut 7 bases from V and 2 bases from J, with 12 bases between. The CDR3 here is CASNPGPPYNEQFF. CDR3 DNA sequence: TGTGCCAGCAATCCGGGCCCACCCTACAATGAGCAGTTCTTC.

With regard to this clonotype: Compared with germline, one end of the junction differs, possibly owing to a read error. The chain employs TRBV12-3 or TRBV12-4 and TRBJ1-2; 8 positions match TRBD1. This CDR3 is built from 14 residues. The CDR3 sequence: CASSLIQGAGSYTF. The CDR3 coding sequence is TGTGCAAGCAGTTTAATCCAGGGGGCGGGTAGCTACACCTTC.

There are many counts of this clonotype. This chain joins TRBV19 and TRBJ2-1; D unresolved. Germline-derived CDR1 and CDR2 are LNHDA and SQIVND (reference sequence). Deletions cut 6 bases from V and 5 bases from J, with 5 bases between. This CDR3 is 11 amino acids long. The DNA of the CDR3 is TGTGCCAGTAGCGGAAACAATGAGCAGTTCTTC. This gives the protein CASSGNNEQFF.

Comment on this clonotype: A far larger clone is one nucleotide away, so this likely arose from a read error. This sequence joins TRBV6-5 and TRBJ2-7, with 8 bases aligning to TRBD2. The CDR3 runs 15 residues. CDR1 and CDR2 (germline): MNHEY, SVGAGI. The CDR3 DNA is TGTTCCAGCAAGTATCAACGGGAGGGCCGGTACGAGCAGTACTTC. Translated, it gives CSSKYQREGRYEQYF.

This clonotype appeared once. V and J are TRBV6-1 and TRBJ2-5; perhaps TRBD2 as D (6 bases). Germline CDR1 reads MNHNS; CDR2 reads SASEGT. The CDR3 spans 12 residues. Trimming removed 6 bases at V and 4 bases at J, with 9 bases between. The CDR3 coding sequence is TGTGCCAGCAGCGGGACTGGAGAGACCCAGTACTTC. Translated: CASSGTGETQYF.